This T cell receptor (beta chain) was recovered during a study of shared clonotypes between healthy human individuals. The study, taken as a whole, reports: Sequencing depth was predicted to influence how clonotypes are shared among donors. Sampling was confined to blood; repertoires within tissues likely differ.

Every donor, a Caucasian adult, lived in Nashville, Tennessee. From CD4+ cells came CD45RA+ naive and CD45RA-negative memory subsets. A remark on this clone: Its antigen is unidentified.

The assay was immunoSEQ multiplex PCR, and TCRdb's table has in-frame clones only and misses some. The sample holds about 1.5 million clones, roughly 96% seen once. The germline CDR1 and CDR2 sequences are SEHNR and FQNEAQ (reference sequence). The CDR3 has 16 residues. Trimming stripped 7 bases from V and 1 base from J, with 16 bases between. The specimen sequenced was naive CD4+ T cells sorted from blood. The subset: CD45RA+ positively selected. V is TRBV7-9 and J is TRBJ2-2; perhaps TRBD2 as D (6 bases). This clonotype was sampled from a young man in good health. Written as DNA, the CDR3 is TGTGCCAGCACCCCGCGCGGGGCAAGGAACACCGGGGAGCTGTTTTTT. It translates to CASTPRGARNTGELFF.